This is a list of T cell receptor beta chains from one sample in a study of blood T cell repertoires in COVID-19. The table came from immunoSEQ multiplex PCR; TCRdb's copy has only in-frame clones and leaves some out. This table holds about 160,000 clones, more than 75% found once. Sequenced input: PBMCs or T cells enriched from blood (not recorded which). Source of these receptors: a woman between 45 and 65 years old who had recovered from COVID-19. CDR3s include the opening cysteine and the closing phenylalanine or tryptophan. Fields, in order: J gene, D gene, V gene, clone size, CDR3 protein, CDR3 DNA. D genes are given only for firm matches. Clone size is given for some rows only: seen once, a few or many times, or a class if the clone is expanded.

TRBJ2-7 | TRBD1 | TRBV11-2 | . | CASSPTGGSYEQYF | TGTGCCAGCAGCCCCACAGGGGGCTCCTACGAGCAGTACTTC
TRBJ1-4 | . | TRBV4-3 | . | CASSVDIGGGLFF | TGCGCCAGCAGCGTGGACATTGGCGGTGGACTGTTTTTT
TRBJ1-3 | . | TRBV27 | . | CASSLHGQSSGNTIYF | TGTGCCAGCAGTTTACATGGGCAGAGCTCTGGAAACACCATATATTTT
TRBJ1-5 | . | TRBV19 | . | CASSITHLSNQPQHF | TGTGCCAGTAGTATCACACACCTTAGCAATCAGCCCCAGCATTTT
TRBJ1-2 | . | TRBV7-2 | . | CASSGSRGMMGGYTF | TGTGCCAGCAGCGGCTCGCGGGGGATGATGGGGGGCTACACCTTC
TRBJ1-2 | . | TRBV6-5 | . | CASSYLGQFYGYTF | TGTGCCAGCAGTTACTTGGGGCAGTTCTATGGCTACACCTTC
TRBJ1-1 | TRBD1 | TRBV19 | . | CASSIDRAGGTEAFF | TGTGCCAGTAGTATTGACAGGGCCGGGGGCACTGAAGCTTTCTTT
TRBJ1-3 | . | TRBV19 | few | CASSIAAERSGNTIYF | TGTGCCAGTAGTATAGCAGCAGAGCGCTCTGGAAACACCATATATTTT
TRBJ2-3 | . | TRBV4-2 | . | CASSLKRDLDTQYF | TGTGCCAGCAGCCTGAAACGGGATTTGGATACGCAGTATTTT
TRBJ1-6 | . | TRBV28 | . | CASSSRTTYNSPLHF | TGTGCCAGCAGTTCCCGGACAACCTATAATTCACCCCTCCACTTT
TRBJ1-6 | . | TRBV11-3 | few | CASSPTSSNSPLHF | TGTGCCAGCAGCCCGACAAGCTCTAATTCACCCCTCCACTTT
TRBJ2-3 | TRBD1 | TRBV7-3 | once | CASSPGQSTDTQYF | TGTGCCAGCAGCCCGGGACAGAGCACAGATACGCAGTATTTT
TRBJ2-1 | TRBD1 | TRBV5-1 | . | CASSLGDRTKRVSYNEQFF | TGCGCCAGCAGCTTGGGGGACAGGACTAAACGTGTATCCTACAATGAGCAGTTCTTC
TRBJ1-1 | . | TRBV29-1 | . | CSVVDTEAFF | TGCAGCGTTGTAGACACTGAAGCTTTCTTT
TRBJ2-5 | TRBD2 | TRBV4-3 | . | CASSRVLAGYQETQYF | TGCGCCAGCAGCCGCGTACTAGCGGGGTACCAAGAGACCCAGTACTTC
TRBJ1-5 | TRBD1 | TRBV27 | . | CASRSKPWTGEGNQPQHF | TGTGCCAGCAGATCAAAACCTTGGACAGGGGAAGGCAATCAGCCCCAGCATTTT
TRBJ2-5 | . | TRBV7-2 | . | CASSLNAGRETQYF | TGTGCCAGCAGCTTAAACGCGGGGAGGGAGACCCAGTACTTC
TRBJ2-7 | . | TRBV7-8 | . | CASSDRQSSYEQYF | TGTGCCAGCAGCGACCGACAGAGCTCCTACGAGCAGTACTTC
TRBJ1-2 | . | TRBV9 | . | CASSVGQGIGYGYTF | TGTGCCAGCAGCGTAGGGCAGGGTATAGGGTATGGCTACACCTTC
TRBJ1-1 | . | TRBV7-3 | . | CASSVTPETEAFF | TGTGCCAGCAGCGTTACCCCCGAGACTGAAGCTTTCTTT
TRBJ2-3 | . | TRBV4-2 | . | CASSQGQSADTQYF | TGTGCCAGCAGCCAGGGGCAGAGCGCAGATACGCAGTATTTT
TRBJ2-7 | TRBD2 | TRBV11-3 | . | CASSLDAGDYEQYF | TGTGCCAGCAGCTTAGACGCGGGGGATTACGAGCAGTACTTC
TRBJ2-7 | . | TRBV6-6 | once | CASSPDRARGGTYEQYF | TGTGCCAGCAGTCCGGACAGGGCCAGGGGGGGTACCTACGAGCAGTACTTC
TRBJ2-1 | TRBD2 | TRBV5-1 | once | CASSSGLAGIDEQFF | TGCGCCAGCAGCTCGGGACTAGCGGGGATCGATGAGCAGTTCTTC
TRBJ2-1 | TRBD2 | TRBV3-1/TRBV3-2 | . | CASSHGLEAYNEQFF | TGTGCCAGCAGCCACGGACTAGAAGCCTACAATGAGCAGTTCTTC
TRBJ1-2 | . | TRBV10-3 | . | CAISDRDRGGYTF | TGTGCCATCAGTGACAGGGATCGAGGTGGCTACACCTTC
TRBJ2-3 | TRBD2 | TRBV6-5 | . | CASSYSGGATDTQYF | TGTGCCAGCAGTTATAGCGGGGGAGCCACAGATACGCAGTATTTT
TRBJ2-7 | TRBD2 | TRBV5-4 | once | CASSKGGTNSYEQYF | TGTGCCAGCAGCAAGGGCGGGACTAATTCCTACGAGCAGTACTTC
TRBJ2-3 | TRBD2 | TRBV7-3 | . | CASSRAGGITDTQYF | TGTGCCAGCAGCCGAGCGGGGGGCATCACAGATACGCAGTATTTT
TRBJ1-3 | . | TRBV7-8 | . | CASSLKTEGNTIYF | TGTGCCAGCAGCTTAAAGACAGAAGGAAACACCATATATTTT
TRBJ1-2 | . | TRBV2 | . | CASSERPDRDYGYTF | TGTGCCAGCAGTGAGAGACCGGACAGAGACTATGGCTACACCTTC
TRBJ2-7 | TRBD2 | TRBV9 | . | CASSPDPGGSSYEQYF | TGTGCCAGCAGCCCTGACCCCGGGGGGTCTTCCTACGAGCAGTACTTC
TRBJ2-7 | . | TRBV25-1 | . | CASSESVQGRNEQYF | TGTGCCAGCAGTGAATCCGTCCAAGGGAGGAACGAGCAGTACTTC
TRBJ1-1 | . | TRBV11-3 | once | CASSSQTGTNTEAFF | TGTGCCAGCAGCTCGCAAACAGGGACGAACACTGAAGCTTTCTTT
TRBJ2-3 | . | TRBV6-2/TRBV6-3 | . | CASSYPTTDTQYF | TGTGCCAGCAGTTACCCCACTACAGATACGCAGTATTTT
TRBJ1-1 | TRBD1 | TRBV19 | . | CASTAGDRGMNTEAFF | TGTGCCAGTACCGCGGGGGACAGGGGTATGAACACTGAAGCTTTCTTT
TRBJ1-1 | . | TRBV6-4 | few | CASSPSDRSNTEAFF | TGTGCCAGCAGCCCCAGCGACAGATCCAACACTGAAGCTTTCTTT
TRBJ2-7 | . | TRBV9 | few | CASSVDYAGGGQYF | TGTGCCAGCAGCGTAGACTATGCAGGGGGAGGGCAGTACTTC
TRBJ2-5 | . | TRBV4-2 | . | CASRSRSQETQYF | TGTGCCAGCAGGAGTCGCTCTCAAGAGACCCAGTACTTC
TRBJ2-1 | . | TRBV2 | . | CASSAGQKPSRGSYNEQFF | TGTGCCAGCAGTGCCGGGCAAAAGCCCTCCCGGGGCTCCTACAATGAGCAGTTCTTC
TRBJ1-1 | . | TRBV25-1 | . | CASSEAGVNTEAFF | TGTGCCAGCAGTGAGGCAGGGGTGAACACTGAAGCTTTCTTT
TRBJ2-3 | . | TRBV7-9 | . | CASSSLGPGGDTQYF | TGTGCCAGCAGCTCCCTAGGTCCCGGTGGGGATACGCAGTATTTT
TRBJ1-6 | TRBD1 | TRBV11-2 | . | CASSLYGQGNNSPLHF | TGTGCCAGCAGCCTTTATGGACAGGGGAACAATTCACCCCTCCACTTT
TRBJ1-3 | . | TRBV15 | . | CATSRGGRNTIYF | TGTGCCACCAGCAGGGGAGGGAGGAACACCATATATTTT
TRBJ2-7 | . | TRBV5-1 | . | CASSLDLTAYEQYF | TGCGCCAGCAGCTTGGACCTGACAGCGTACGAGCAGTACTTC
TRBJ1-4 | . | TRBV7-8 | . | CASSFHQGNEKLFF | TGTGCCAGCAGCTTTCACCAGGGTAATGAAAAACTGTTTTTT